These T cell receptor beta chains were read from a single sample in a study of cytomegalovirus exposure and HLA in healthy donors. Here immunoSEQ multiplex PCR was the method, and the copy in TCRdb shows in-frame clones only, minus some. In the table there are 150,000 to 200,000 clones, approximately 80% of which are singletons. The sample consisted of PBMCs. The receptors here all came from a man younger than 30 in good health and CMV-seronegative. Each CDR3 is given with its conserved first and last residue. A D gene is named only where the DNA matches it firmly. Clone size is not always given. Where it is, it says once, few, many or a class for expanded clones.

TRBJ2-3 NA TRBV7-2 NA CASSKDSPDSRYF TGTGCCAGCAGCAAAGATAGTCCTGACAGTCGGTATTTT
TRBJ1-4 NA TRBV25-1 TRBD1 CASSGGQGYEKLFF TGTGCCAGCAGTGGAGGACAGGGCTATGAAAAACTGTTTTTT
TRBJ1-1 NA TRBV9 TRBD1 CASSVELQGERTEAFF TGTGCCAGCAGCGTAGAACTTCAGGGGGAACGTACTGAAGCTTTCTTT
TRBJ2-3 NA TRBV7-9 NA CASSPKGLNGGYF TGTGCCAGCAGTCCGAAAGGACTTAACGGAGGGTATTTT
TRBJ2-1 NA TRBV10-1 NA CASSEGLGVNEQFF TGCGCCAGCAGTGAAGGATTAGGAGTCAATGAGCAGTTCTTC
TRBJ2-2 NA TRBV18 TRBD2 CASSSGLAGENTGELFF TGTGCCAGCTCATCGGGACTAGCGGGAGAGAACACCGGGGAGCTGTTTTTT
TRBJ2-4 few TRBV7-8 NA CASSAERGKNIQYF TGTGCCAGCAGCGCAGAGAGGGGGAAAAACATTCAGTACTTC
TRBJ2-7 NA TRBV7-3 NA CASSLRGGLTYEQYF TGTGCCAGCAGCTTAAGGGGAGGCCTTACCTACGAGCAGTACTTC
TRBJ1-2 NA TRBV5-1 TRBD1 CASSLGQGGYGYTF TGCGCCAGCAGCTTGGGACAGGGCGGGTATGGCTACACCTTC
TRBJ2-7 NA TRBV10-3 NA CATSEQATYEQYF TGTGCCACCAGCGAGCAGGCTACCTACGAGCAGTACTTC
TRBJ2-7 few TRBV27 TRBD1 CASGDRGGYEQYF TGTGCCAGCGGGGACAGGGGTGGTTACGAGCAGTACTTC
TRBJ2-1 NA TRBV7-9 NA CASRPTGYSYNEQFF TGTGCCAGCAGACCTACAGGGTACTCCTACAATGAGCAGTTCTTC
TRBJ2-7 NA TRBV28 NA CASSLSGSEYYEQYF TGTGCCAGCAGTTTGAGCGGGTCTGAGTACTACGAGCAGTACTTC
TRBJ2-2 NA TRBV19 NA CASFDRQLVGELFF TGTGCCAGTTTCGACAGGCAGCTCGTTGGGGAGCTGTTTTTT
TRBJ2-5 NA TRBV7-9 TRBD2 CASSPSGRETQYF TGTGCCAGCAGCCCAAGCGGGAGGGAGACCCAGTACTTC
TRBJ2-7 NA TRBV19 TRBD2 CASSPSGGAYEQYF TGTGCCAGTAGTCCGTCGGGGGGGGCCTACGAGCAGTACTTC
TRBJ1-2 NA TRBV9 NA CASSVGLTSGNYGYTF TGTGCCAGCAGCGTAGGTCTTACTAGCGGTAACTATGGCTACACCTTC
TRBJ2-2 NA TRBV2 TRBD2 CASSGLAGSNTGELFF TGTGCCAGCAGTGGACTAGCGGGGTCGAACACCGGGGAGCTGTTTTTT
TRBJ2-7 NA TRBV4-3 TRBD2 CASSQVIELAGNEQYF TGCGCCAGCAGCCAAGTCATAGAACTAGCGGGAAACGAGCAGTACTTC
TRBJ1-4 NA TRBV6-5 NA CASGNTNEKLFF TGTGCCAGCGGCAACACTAATGAAAAACTGTTTTTT
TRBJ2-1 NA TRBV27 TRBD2 CASSLLTSRGEQFF TGTGCCAGCAGTTTATTGACTAGCCGGGGTGAGCAGTTCTTC
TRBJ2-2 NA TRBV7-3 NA CASSLLSTAMNTGELFF TGTGCCAGCAGCTTATTATCGACAGCAATGAACACCGGGGAGCTGTTTTTT
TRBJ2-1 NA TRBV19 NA CASSSPRAIGNEQFF TGTGCCAGTAGTAGTCCCCGTGCCATCGGCAATGAGCAGTTCTTC